The following is a T cell receptor beta chain sequence with its context. One junction end disagrees with the germline gene, perhaps due to a read error. TCRdb re-called the RT-PCR reads through MiXCR, storing one row per CDR3 protein. The table includes 550,000 to 750,000 distinct CDR3 sequences, approximately 15% detected once. This CDR3 comprises 11 residues. The germline V gene encodes CDR1 MNHNS and CDR2 SASEGT. The clonotype was recovered from a female donor in good health, serving as a healthy control. The sequencing sample was made of memory CD4+ T cells from blood. V and J are TRBV6-1 and TRBJ2-1; D unresolved. The DNA of the CDR3 is TGTGCCAACAGTAGGGAAGTTGAGCAGTTCTTC. Translated, it gives CANSREVEQFF.